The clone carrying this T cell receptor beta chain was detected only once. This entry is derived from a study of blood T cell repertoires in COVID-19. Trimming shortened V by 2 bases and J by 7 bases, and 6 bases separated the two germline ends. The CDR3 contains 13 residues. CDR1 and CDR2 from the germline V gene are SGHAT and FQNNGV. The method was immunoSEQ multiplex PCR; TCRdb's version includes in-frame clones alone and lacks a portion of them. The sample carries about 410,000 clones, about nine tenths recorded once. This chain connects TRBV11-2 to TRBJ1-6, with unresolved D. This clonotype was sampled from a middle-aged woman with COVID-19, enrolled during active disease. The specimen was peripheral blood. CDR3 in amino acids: CASSLRRNSPLHF. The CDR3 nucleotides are TGTGCCAGCAGCTTAAGGAGGAATTCACCCCTCCACTTT.